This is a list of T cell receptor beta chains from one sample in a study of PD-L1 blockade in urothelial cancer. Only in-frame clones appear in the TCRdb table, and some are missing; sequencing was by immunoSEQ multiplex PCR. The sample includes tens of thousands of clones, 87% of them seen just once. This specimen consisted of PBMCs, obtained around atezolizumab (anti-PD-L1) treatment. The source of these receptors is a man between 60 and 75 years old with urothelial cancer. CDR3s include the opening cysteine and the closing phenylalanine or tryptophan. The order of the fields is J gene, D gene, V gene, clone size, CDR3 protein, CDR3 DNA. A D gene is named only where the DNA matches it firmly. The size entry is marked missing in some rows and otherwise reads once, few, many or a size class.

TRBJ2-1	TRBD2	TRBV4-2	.	CASSLAAGGDYNEQFF	TGTGCCAGCAGCCTGGCAGCGGGGGGAGACTACAATGAGCAGTTCTTC
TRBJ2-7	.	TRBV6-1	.	CASSDDGTPRPYEQYF	TGTGCCAGCAGTGATGATGGGACACCCCGCCCCTACGAGCAGTACTTC
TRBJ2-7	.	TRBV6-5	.	CAQNRAYEQYF	TGTGCCCAAAACAGGGCCTACGAGCAGTACTTC
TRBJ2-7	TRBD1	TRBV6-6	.	CASSYPDRVYEQYF	TGTGCCAGCAGTTACCCGGACAGGGTCTACGAGCAGTACTTC
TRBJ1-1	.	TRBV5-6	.	CASSLNPVNTEAFF	TGTGCCAGCAGCTTGAATCCTGTCAACACTGAAGCTTTCTTT
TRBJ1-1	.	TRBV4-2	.	CASSQVEGGLSAFF	TGTGCCAGCAGCCAAGTCGAGGGGGGGCTTTCGGCTTTCTTT
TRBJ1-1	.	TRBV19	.	CASNDRPSEAFF	TGTGCCAGTAATGACAGGCCCTCTGAAGCTTTCTTT
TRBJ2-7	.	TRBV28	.	CASRGLFYEQYF	TGTGCCAGCAGGGGCTTATTTTACGAGCAGTACTTC
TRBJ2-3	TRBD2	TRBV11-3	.	CASSPREGLAGGSTDTQYF	TGTGCCAGCAGCCCTAGGGAAGGGCTAGCGGGGGGGTCCACAGATACGCAGTATTTT
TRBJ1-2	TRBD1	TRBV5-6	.	CASSPGTGPFAF	TGTGCCAGCAGCCCCGGGACAGGGCCATTCGCCTTC
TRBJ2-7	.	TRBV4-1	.	CASSQEPVSYEQYF	TGCGCCAGCAGCCAAGAACCAGTCTCCTACGAGCAGTACTTC
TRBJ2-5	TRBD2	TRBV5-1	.	CASSLVVGSGGLQETQYF	TGCGCCAGCAGCTTGGTGGTTGGTAGCGGGGGTCTACAAGAGACCCAGTACTTC
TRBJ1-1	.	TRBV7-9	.	CASSPSGPEAFF	TGTGCCAGCAGCCCCTCCGGTCCTGAAGCTTTCTTT
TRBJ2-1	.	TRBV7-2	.	CASSSRHLVYNEQFF	TGTGCCAGCAGCTCGAGACACCTCGTATACAATGAGCAGTTCTTC
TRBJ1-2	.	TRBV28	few	CASSLLQTSNYGYTF	TGTGCCAGCAGTTTATTACAGACCTCTAACTATGGCTACACCTTC
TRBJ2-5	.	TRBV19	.	CASSIGWHLQETQYF	TGTGCCAGTAGTATAGGGTGGCATCTTCAAGAGACCCAGTACTTC
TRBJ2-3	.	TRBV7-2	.	CASSLSPTRADTQYF	TGTGCCAGCAGCTTAAGTCCCACCCGTGCGGATACGCAGTATTTT
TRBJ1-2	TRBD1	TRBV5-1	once	CASSEWDRGSNYGYTF	TGCGCCAGCAGCGAATGGGACAGGGGTTCCAACTATGGCTACACCTTC
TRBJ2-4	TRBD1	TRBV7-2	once	CASSLAPGTEAKNIQYF	TGTGCCAGCAGCTTAGCCCCCGGGACAGAAGCCAAAAACATTCAGTACTTC
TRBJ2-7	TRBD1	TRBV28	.	CASSSAGTGGREQYF	TGTGCCAGCAGTTCCGCGGGGACAGGGGGCAGGGAGCAGTACTTC
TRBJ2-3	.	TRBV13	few	CASSTPALLSTDTQYF	TGTGCCAGCAGCACACCCGCCCTTTTGAGCACAGATACGCAGTATTTT
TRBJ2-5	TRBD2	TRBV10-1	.	CASSEGLAGEQETQYF	TGCGCCAGCAGTGAGGGACTAGCGGGGGAGCAAGAGACCCAGTACTTC
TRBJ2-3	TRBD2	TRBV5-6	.	CASSLHPTKLAGPPGTQYF	TGTGCCAGCAGCCTCCACCCGACGAAACTAGCGGGGCCCCCGGGTACGCAGTATTTT
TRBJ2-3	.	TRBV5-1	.	CASSLVAGSDTQYF	TGCGCCAGCAGCTTGGTTGCGGGGTCGGATACGCAGTATTTT
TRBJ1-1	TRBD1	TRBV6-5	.	CASSPQGRNTEAFF	TGTGCCAGCAGTCCACAGGGGCGGAACACTGAAGCTTTCTTT
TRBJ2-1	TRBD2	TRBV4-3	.	CASSQDTSGDNNEQFF	TGCGCCAGCAGCCAAGATACTAGCGGGGACAACAATGAGCAGTTCTTC